The rows below give T cell receptor beta chains drawn from one sample of a study of cytomegalovirus exposure and HLA in healthy donors. Produced via immunoSEQ multiplex PCR; TCRdb's table is partial and in-frame only. Of roughly 60,000 clones in the sample, 85% to 95% were seen once. What was sequenced was PBMCs. These receptors all come from a woman aged 18-35 years in good health and CMV-seropositive. Each CDR3 is given without its conserved first and last residue. D genes are given only for firm matches. Clone size is stated in some rows and not others, as once, few, many or a class when expanded.

J gene | D gene | clone size | V gene | CDR3 protein
TRBJ2-4 | - | - | TRBV5-4 | ASSLEGPVKNIQY
TRBJ2-4 | - | once | TRBV2 | ASSEPGARNIQY
TRBJ1-3 | TRBD1 | - | TRBV7-9 | ASSPGTGGSTIY
TRBJ2-7 | - | - | TRBV2 | ASSARTGAYEQY
TRBJ2-1 | - | - | TRBV29-1 | SVPGGGRGLLGPSYNEQF
TRBJ1-3 | - | once | TRBV4-3 | ASSQGAPLGSGNTIY
TRBJ1-5 | TRBD1 | - | TRBV30 | AWNGQGGGQPQH
TRBJ2-3 | TRBD2 | - | TRBV6-5 | ASRQAGTTDTQY
TRBJ2-5 | - | - | TRBV4-1 | ASSQDPASWETQY
TRBJ2-1 | TRBD2 | - | TRBV27 | ASSTTSGRANEQF
TRBJ1-3 | - | - | TRBV28 | ASSTPGPGRVTGNTIY
TRBJ2-7 | TRBD2 | - | TRBV29-1 | SAGTSGAYEQY
TRBJ2-1 | TRBD1 | - | TRBV7-9 | ASSHRGNEQF
TRBJ2-5 | - | once | TRBV5-1 | ASSLDTQETQY
TRBJ2-3 | - | - | TRBV28 | ASSLAGFETDTQY
TRBJ1-5 | TRBD1 | - | TRBV18 | ASSPGQISNQPQH
TRBJ1-2 | TRBD1 | few | TRBV6-1 | ASSIQGNYGYT
TRBJ2-5 | TRBD1 | - | TRBV4-1 | ASSPGTATQETQY
TRBJ2-7 | TRBD2 | - | TRBV4-2 | ASSQDAGGGAGEQY
TRBJ2-1 | TRBD2 | - | TRBV28 | ASSLYRGGSRTYNEQF
TRBJ1-1 | TRBD1 | few | TRBV9 | ASSVLPWTGMNTEAF
TRBJ1-1 | - | - | TRBV15 | ATSRDLAGRTEAF
TRBJ1-2 | TRBD1 | - | TRBV29-1 | SVEMGTGPNYGYT
TRBJ2-1 | TRBD2 | - | TRBV11-2 | ASSPTSVPNEQF
TRBJ2-7 | TRBD1 | - | TRBV5-1 | ASSLGGADEQY
TRBJ2-3 | TRBD1 | - | TRBV5-6 | ASSSGTGSADTQY
TRBJ1-3 | - | - | TRBV11-2 | ASSGRWRGLGNTIY